A selection of T cell receptor beta chains follows, all from one sample in a study of Tregs in tolerant kidney transplant recipients. Profiling relied on immunoSEQ multiplex PCR, and the TCRdb table lists in-frame clones only, not all of them. The data show some 80,000 clones, with approximately 98% seen just once and around 0.5% held by the top ten. The sequencing here drew on CD4+ T cells from blood, taken before the transplant. The receptors come from a human donor who received a combined kidney and bone marrow transplant. The CDR3 runs from the conserved cysteine through the conserved F or W. A D gene is named only where the DNA matches it firmly. Clone sizes are given selectively: once, few, many, or a class where the clone is expanded.

TRBV11-2	TRBD1	TRBJ2-7	NA	CASSPGTGAYEQYF	TGTGCCAGCAGCCCGGGGACAGGGGCCTACGAGCAGTACTTC
TRBV4-3	NA	TRBJ2-3	NA	CASSQVFVSTDTQYF	TGCGCCAGCAGCCAAGTATTTGTTAGCACAGATACGCAGTATTTT
TRBV9	NA	TRBJ1-3	NA	CASSAQQVSGNTIYF	TGTGCCAGCAGCGCCCAGCAGGTCTCTGGAAACACCATATATTTT
TRBV7-2	TRBD1	TRBJ1-1	NA	CASSRDRDLTEAFF	TGTGCCAGCAGCCGGGACAGGGATCTTACTGAAGCTTTCTTT
TRBV18	NA	TRBJ2-1	NA	CASSPPPYNEQFF	TGTGCCAGCTCACCACCTCCTTACAATGAGCAGTTCTTC
TRBV7-3	NA	TRBJ2-6	NA	CASSLSDPRSSGANVLTF	TGTGCCAGCAGCTTATCCGACCCCAGGTCCTCTGGGGCCAACGTCCTGACTTTC
TRBV18	TRBD2	TRBJ2-7	NA	CASSPGLAAYEQYF	TGTGCCAGCTCACCAGGACTAGCGGCTTACGAGCAGTACTTC
TRBV28	NA	TRBJ1-2	NA	CASSFSWAAYGYTF	TGTGCCAGCAGTTTCTCTTGGGCTGCCTATGGCTACACCTTC
TRBV29-1	NA	TRBJ2-3	NA	CSAAGSDTQYF	TGCAGCGCCGCAGGTTCAGATACGCAGTATTTT
TRBV27	TRBD1	TRBJ1-2	NA	CASSLGTGGAASYGYTF	TGTGCCAGCAGTCTAGGGACAGGGGGAGCTGCTAGCTATGGCTACACCTTC
TRBV27	TRBD2	TRBJ2-1	NA	CASKLERSGGALEFF	TGTGCCAGCAAACTAGAACGGAGCGGGGGGGCCTTAGAGTTCTTC
TRBV9	TRBD2	TRBJ2-1	once	CASSGLTGGHNEQFF	TGTGCCAGCAGCGGGCTGACGGGAGGGCACAATGAGCAGTTCTTC
TRBV18	NA	TRBJ1-1	NA	CASSPTGQNTEAFF	TGTGCCAGCTCACCAACGGGACAGAACACTGAAGCTTTCTTT
TRBV6-1	NA	TRBJ1-3	NA	CAISPGAGNTIYF	TGTGCCATCTCCCCGGGGGCTGGAAACACCATATATTTT
TRBV4-2	NA	TRBJ2-2	NA	CASSRRSVSPAGELFF	TGTGCCAGCAGCCGAAGGAGTGTTAGCCCGGCCGGGGAGCTGTTTTTT
TRBV30	TRBD2	TRBJ2-5	NA	CAWSVAGVMKTQYF	TGTGCCTGGAGTGTAGCGGGAGTCATGAAGACCCAGTACTTC
TRBV7-2	TRBD2	TRBJ2-7	NA	CASSQTRTSNEQYF	TGTGCCAGCAGCCAGACCAGGACTAGCAACGAGCAGTACTTC
TRBV12-5	TRBD1	TRBJ2-1	NA	CASGLVNSGQGAQKSYNEQFF	TGTGCTAGTGGTTTGGTAAACAGCGGACAGGGGGCGCAGAAGTCTTACAATGAGCAGTTCTTC
TRBV5-1	NA	TRBJ2-7	NA	CASSSYRADYEQYF	TGCGCCAGCAGCTCCTACAGGGCGGACTACGAGCAGTACTTC
TRBV10-2	TRBD2	TRBJ2-2	NA	CASSWTSPTNTGELFF	TGCGCCAGCAGTTGGACTAGCCCTACGAACACCGGGGAGCTGTTTTTT
TRBV15	NA	TRBJ1-1	NA	CATSAYEWGRGAFF	TGTGCCACCAGCGCCTACGAGTGGGGGCGCGGAGCTTTCTTT
TRBV10-3	TRBD1	TRBJ1-4	NA	CAISDRGTGKDEKLFF	TGTGCCATCAGTGACCGCGGGACAGGAAAAGACGAAAAACTGTTTTTT
TRBV4-2	NA	TRBJ1-2	NA	CASSQDAGTTNYGYTF	TGTGCCAGCAGCCAAGATGCCGGCACTACTAACTATGGCTACACCTTC
TRBV4-1	NA	TRBJ2-5	NA	CASSQLRGETQYF	TGCGCCAGCAGCCAGCTAAGGGGAGAGACCCAGTACTTC
TRBV20-1	TRBD1	TRBJ2-7	NA	CSVGGQGYF	TGCAGTGTAGGGGGACAGGGGTACTTC
TRBV7-2	TRBD1	TRBJ2-3	NA	CASSFGGTGKNTQYF	TGTGCCAGCAGCTTTGGCGGGACAGGGAAAAATACGCAGTATTTT
TRBV30	NA	TRBJ1-1	NA	CAWSVPRSRQREAFF	TGTGCCTGGAGTGTACCAAGAAGCCGACAACGCGAGGCTTTCTTT
TRBV14	NA	TRBJ2-3	NA	CASSRTYTDTQYF	TGTGCCAGCAGCCGGACTTACACAGATACGCAGTATTTT
TRBV6-5	NA	TRBJ1-1	NA	CASNRLSGEAFF	TGTGCCAGCAATCGCCTATCAGGTGAAGCTTTCTTT
TRBV18	NA	TRBJ2-3	once	CASSPHAGDTQYF	TGTGCCAGCTCCCCCCACGCGGGAGATACGCAGTATTTT
TRBV30	NA	TRBJ1-6	NA	CAWKSLEGAPLHF	TGTGCCTGGAAGTCGTTAGAGGGAGCACCCCTCCACTTT